This T cell receptor beta chain came from a study of T cell responses to AZD1222 COVID-19 vaccine. Notes on the study in general: Mapped onto spike, vaccine-associated CD4 TCRs spanned it and were dominant at 160-218 and 743-854. In all cases, repertoires were sampled only after the peak T cell response. The breadth and depth of Spike-specific TCRs increased once two AZD1222 doses had been given. White British donors predominated, females outnumbered males, and clonal diversity was possibly underestimated.

To note about this clone: The antigen remains undetermined.

The CDR3 length is 18 residues. V was cut by 2 bases and J by 0 bases, with 19 bases left in between. Germline V lookup: CDR1 LNHDA, CDR2 SQIVND (reference sequence). Sequencing was performed with immunoSEQ multiplex PCR; in TCRdb, only in-frame clones are kept and a portion is missing. Here the sample table reports 150,000 or so clones. The receptor was isolated from an adult in good health. Sequenced material: peripheral blood. The chain has TRBV19 and TRBJ1-1, with no clear D. CDR3 sequence: CASSILRGRRSLNTEAFF. The DNA for the CDR3 is TGTGCCAGTAGTATACTCCGGGGTCGCCGTAGTCTGAACACTGAAGCTTTCTTT.